Described below is a single T cell receptor (beta chain) sequence and its context. These data originate in a study of T cell responses to AZD1222 COVID-19 vaccine. TCRdb keeps only in-frame clones here, not all; method: immunoSEQ multiplex PCR. This sample carries about 120,000 clones, 70% to 90% of them seen once, and the ten largest clones take over 7.5%. Sequencing used peripheral blood, obtained on day 0 of AZD1222 vaccination. The source is an adult in good health.

CDR3 bases: TGTGCCAGCAGTTACCGGGTTCGCGAGCAGTTCTTC. This sequence encodes CASSYRVREQFF. The gene calls are TRBV6-2 or TRBV6-3 and TRBJ2-1; D remains ambiguous. The CDR3 contains 12 residues. From germline, CDR1 is MNHEY and CDR2 SVGEGT. V was shortened by 2 bases and J by 10 bases, with 9 bases between the two germline ends.